This entry concerns a single TCR beta chain. This specimen belongs to a study of blood T cell repertoires in COVID-19. Study information: The origin of the acute and convalescent COVID-19 samples was the United States, Italy and Spain.

Data came from immunoSEQ multiplex PCR; TCRdb stores just in-frame clones and leaves some out. In the table there are more than 300,000 clones, around 89% of which are singletons. The CDR3 is 14 residues long. Germline lookup yields CDR1 SNHLY and CDR2 FYNNEI. The V end was cut by 7 bases, the J end by 2 bases, with 14 bases between. This TCR was recovered from a woman between 18 and 30 years old who had recovered from COVID-19. The gene calls are TRBV2 and TRBJ1-2; D may be TRBD1 (5 bases). The sample was PBMCs or T cells enriched from blood (not recorded which). CDR3: CASKPGRANYGYTF. The CDR3 nucleotides are TGTGCCAGCAAGCCTGGCAGGGCCAACTATGGCTACACCTTC.